The 10 T cell receptor beta chains presented below share a single source sample, sequenced in a study of blood T cells in healthy people across ages. Primers used in a second PCR of roughly 6 to 11 cycles were a sample-barcoded 5' primer and a J-beta primer mix. TCRdb recomputed calls from the 5' RACE reads with MiXCR, one row per CDR3 protein. The top ten hold under 35% of the sample, which has some 640,000 distinct CDR3 sequences, over 45% seen once. Sequencing was performed on blood. The receptors come from a woman aged 60-75 years in good health.

The CDR3 spells CASSHGTLRYF. CDR3 coding DNA: TGTGCCAGCAGTCACGGGACGCTGAGGTACTTC. The V gene is TRBV7-8, the J gene TRBJ2-7; the D gene could be TRBD1 or TRBD2 (5 bases each). Germline loops: CDR1 SGHVS, CDR2 FQNEAQ. This CDR3 spans 11 amino acids. V was pared by 6 bases and J by 12 bases, with 15 bases between. Together with reference TRBV7-8 and TRBJ2-7, the CDR3 gives the full variable domain: GAGVSQSPRYKVAKRGQDVALRCDPISGHVSLFWYQQALGQGPEFLTYFQNEAQLDKSGLPSDRFFAERPEGSVSTLKIQRTQQEDSAVYLCASSHGTLRYFGPGTRLTVT.

The rearrangement links TRBV20-1 to TRBJ1-6, with D maybe TRBD1 (6 bases). Germline CDR1 DFQATT, CDR2 SNEGSKA (reference sequence). The ends were cut back, 3 bases at V and 5 bases at J, with 14 bases in the middle. This CDR3 contains 15 residues. CDR3 residues: CSARKWDTDNSPLHF. The DNA for the CDR3 is TGCAGTGCTAGGAAATGGGACACGGATAATTCACCCCTCCACTTT.

This clonotype was observed at least ten times. V is TRBV24-1 and J is TRBJ2-7; no clear D gene. The germline V and J ends were trimmed by 3 bases and 9 bases, with 14 bases remaining between them. The CDR3 has 13 residues. CDR1 and CDR2 (germline): KGHDR, SFDVKD. CDR3 sequence reads: CATSDTRMAVQYF. The CDR3 nucleotides are TGTGCCACCAGTGATACCCGGATGGCAGTGCAGTACTTC.

The chain employs TRBV7-2 and TRBJ2-1, with 7 bases that match TRBD2. Trimming at V came to 3 bases and at J to 7 bases, leaving 9 bases not matched to a gene. The length of the CDR3 is 15 residues. CDR1 and CDR2 from the germline V gene are SGHTA and FQGNSA. For the CDR3, the DNA is TGTGCCAGCAGCTTCATGAGCGGGATTCGTAATGAGCAGTTCTTC. It is translated as CASSFMSGIRNEQFF.

The CDR3 is CASSYSTVGYTF. The DNA for the CDR3 is TGTGCCAGCAGTTACTCTACAGTTGGCTACACCTTC. This chain connects TRBV6-6 to TRBJ1-2; D is ambiguous. The CDR3 consists of 12 residues. V shed 0 bases and J shed 7 bases, with 6 bases lying between them. Germline loops: CDR1 MNHNY, CDR2 SVGAGI (reference sequence).

This clonotype was detected only a few times. The chain combines TRBV20-1 with TRBJ2-7; D assignment may be TRBD1 or TRBD2 (5 bases each). With 3 bases removed from V and 5 bases from J, the gap between germline ends came to 23 bases. The CDR3 is 16 amino acids. From germline, CDR1 is DFQATT and CDR2 SNEGSKA (reference sequence). CDR3 region: CSARGPGRIFSHEQYF. As DNA, the CDR3 is TGCAGTGCTAGGGGGCCGGGACGAATATTTTCCCACGAGCAGTACTTC.

This chain links TRBV2 with TRBJ2-4; TRBD2 matches 7 bases. The CDR3 has 16 residues. V shed 6 bases, J shed 3 bases, and the junction held 11 bases outside the gene matches. CDR1 is SNHLY, CDR2 FYNNEI, per germline. The CDR3 sequence is CASSLPYRGVKNIQYF. The CDR3 nucleotides read TGTGCCAGCAGCTTGCCCTATCGGGGGGTCAAAAACATTCAGTACTTC.

V is TRBV7-9 and J is TRBJ2-5, with D unclear. V was pared by 5 bases and J by 3 bases, with 10 bases between. The CDR3 has 13 amino acids. The germline V gene encodes CDR1 SEHNR and CDR2 FQNEAQ (reference sequence). CDR3 bases: TGTGCCAGCAGCGTTAAGGTGGAAGAGACCCAGTACTTC. Protein: CASSVKVEETQYF.

This chain connects TRBV9 to TRBJ2-5; D uncertain. Germline CDR1 SGDLS, CDR2 YYNGEE. Trimming removed 3 bases at V and 4 bases at J, with 16 bases between. There are 15 residues in the CDR3. CDR3 residues: CASSAVSGSRETQYF. CDR3 sequence (DNA): TGTGCCAGCAGCGCCGTCTCAGGCAGTCGAGAGACCCAGTACTTC.

This clonotype has only a few counts. The chain carries TRBV7-2 and TRBJ2-5, with 12 nucleotides matching TRBD2. The germline V gene encodes CDR1 SGHTA and CDR2 FQGNSA. CDR3 length: 16 amino acids. The V and J ends lost 7 bases and 1 base, in that order; junction bases with no gene match: 7. The CDR3 region has the DNA TGTGCCAGCAACTATCTAGCGGGAGGGACCCAAGAGACCCAGTACTTC. Amino acid sequence: CASNYLAGGTQETQYF.